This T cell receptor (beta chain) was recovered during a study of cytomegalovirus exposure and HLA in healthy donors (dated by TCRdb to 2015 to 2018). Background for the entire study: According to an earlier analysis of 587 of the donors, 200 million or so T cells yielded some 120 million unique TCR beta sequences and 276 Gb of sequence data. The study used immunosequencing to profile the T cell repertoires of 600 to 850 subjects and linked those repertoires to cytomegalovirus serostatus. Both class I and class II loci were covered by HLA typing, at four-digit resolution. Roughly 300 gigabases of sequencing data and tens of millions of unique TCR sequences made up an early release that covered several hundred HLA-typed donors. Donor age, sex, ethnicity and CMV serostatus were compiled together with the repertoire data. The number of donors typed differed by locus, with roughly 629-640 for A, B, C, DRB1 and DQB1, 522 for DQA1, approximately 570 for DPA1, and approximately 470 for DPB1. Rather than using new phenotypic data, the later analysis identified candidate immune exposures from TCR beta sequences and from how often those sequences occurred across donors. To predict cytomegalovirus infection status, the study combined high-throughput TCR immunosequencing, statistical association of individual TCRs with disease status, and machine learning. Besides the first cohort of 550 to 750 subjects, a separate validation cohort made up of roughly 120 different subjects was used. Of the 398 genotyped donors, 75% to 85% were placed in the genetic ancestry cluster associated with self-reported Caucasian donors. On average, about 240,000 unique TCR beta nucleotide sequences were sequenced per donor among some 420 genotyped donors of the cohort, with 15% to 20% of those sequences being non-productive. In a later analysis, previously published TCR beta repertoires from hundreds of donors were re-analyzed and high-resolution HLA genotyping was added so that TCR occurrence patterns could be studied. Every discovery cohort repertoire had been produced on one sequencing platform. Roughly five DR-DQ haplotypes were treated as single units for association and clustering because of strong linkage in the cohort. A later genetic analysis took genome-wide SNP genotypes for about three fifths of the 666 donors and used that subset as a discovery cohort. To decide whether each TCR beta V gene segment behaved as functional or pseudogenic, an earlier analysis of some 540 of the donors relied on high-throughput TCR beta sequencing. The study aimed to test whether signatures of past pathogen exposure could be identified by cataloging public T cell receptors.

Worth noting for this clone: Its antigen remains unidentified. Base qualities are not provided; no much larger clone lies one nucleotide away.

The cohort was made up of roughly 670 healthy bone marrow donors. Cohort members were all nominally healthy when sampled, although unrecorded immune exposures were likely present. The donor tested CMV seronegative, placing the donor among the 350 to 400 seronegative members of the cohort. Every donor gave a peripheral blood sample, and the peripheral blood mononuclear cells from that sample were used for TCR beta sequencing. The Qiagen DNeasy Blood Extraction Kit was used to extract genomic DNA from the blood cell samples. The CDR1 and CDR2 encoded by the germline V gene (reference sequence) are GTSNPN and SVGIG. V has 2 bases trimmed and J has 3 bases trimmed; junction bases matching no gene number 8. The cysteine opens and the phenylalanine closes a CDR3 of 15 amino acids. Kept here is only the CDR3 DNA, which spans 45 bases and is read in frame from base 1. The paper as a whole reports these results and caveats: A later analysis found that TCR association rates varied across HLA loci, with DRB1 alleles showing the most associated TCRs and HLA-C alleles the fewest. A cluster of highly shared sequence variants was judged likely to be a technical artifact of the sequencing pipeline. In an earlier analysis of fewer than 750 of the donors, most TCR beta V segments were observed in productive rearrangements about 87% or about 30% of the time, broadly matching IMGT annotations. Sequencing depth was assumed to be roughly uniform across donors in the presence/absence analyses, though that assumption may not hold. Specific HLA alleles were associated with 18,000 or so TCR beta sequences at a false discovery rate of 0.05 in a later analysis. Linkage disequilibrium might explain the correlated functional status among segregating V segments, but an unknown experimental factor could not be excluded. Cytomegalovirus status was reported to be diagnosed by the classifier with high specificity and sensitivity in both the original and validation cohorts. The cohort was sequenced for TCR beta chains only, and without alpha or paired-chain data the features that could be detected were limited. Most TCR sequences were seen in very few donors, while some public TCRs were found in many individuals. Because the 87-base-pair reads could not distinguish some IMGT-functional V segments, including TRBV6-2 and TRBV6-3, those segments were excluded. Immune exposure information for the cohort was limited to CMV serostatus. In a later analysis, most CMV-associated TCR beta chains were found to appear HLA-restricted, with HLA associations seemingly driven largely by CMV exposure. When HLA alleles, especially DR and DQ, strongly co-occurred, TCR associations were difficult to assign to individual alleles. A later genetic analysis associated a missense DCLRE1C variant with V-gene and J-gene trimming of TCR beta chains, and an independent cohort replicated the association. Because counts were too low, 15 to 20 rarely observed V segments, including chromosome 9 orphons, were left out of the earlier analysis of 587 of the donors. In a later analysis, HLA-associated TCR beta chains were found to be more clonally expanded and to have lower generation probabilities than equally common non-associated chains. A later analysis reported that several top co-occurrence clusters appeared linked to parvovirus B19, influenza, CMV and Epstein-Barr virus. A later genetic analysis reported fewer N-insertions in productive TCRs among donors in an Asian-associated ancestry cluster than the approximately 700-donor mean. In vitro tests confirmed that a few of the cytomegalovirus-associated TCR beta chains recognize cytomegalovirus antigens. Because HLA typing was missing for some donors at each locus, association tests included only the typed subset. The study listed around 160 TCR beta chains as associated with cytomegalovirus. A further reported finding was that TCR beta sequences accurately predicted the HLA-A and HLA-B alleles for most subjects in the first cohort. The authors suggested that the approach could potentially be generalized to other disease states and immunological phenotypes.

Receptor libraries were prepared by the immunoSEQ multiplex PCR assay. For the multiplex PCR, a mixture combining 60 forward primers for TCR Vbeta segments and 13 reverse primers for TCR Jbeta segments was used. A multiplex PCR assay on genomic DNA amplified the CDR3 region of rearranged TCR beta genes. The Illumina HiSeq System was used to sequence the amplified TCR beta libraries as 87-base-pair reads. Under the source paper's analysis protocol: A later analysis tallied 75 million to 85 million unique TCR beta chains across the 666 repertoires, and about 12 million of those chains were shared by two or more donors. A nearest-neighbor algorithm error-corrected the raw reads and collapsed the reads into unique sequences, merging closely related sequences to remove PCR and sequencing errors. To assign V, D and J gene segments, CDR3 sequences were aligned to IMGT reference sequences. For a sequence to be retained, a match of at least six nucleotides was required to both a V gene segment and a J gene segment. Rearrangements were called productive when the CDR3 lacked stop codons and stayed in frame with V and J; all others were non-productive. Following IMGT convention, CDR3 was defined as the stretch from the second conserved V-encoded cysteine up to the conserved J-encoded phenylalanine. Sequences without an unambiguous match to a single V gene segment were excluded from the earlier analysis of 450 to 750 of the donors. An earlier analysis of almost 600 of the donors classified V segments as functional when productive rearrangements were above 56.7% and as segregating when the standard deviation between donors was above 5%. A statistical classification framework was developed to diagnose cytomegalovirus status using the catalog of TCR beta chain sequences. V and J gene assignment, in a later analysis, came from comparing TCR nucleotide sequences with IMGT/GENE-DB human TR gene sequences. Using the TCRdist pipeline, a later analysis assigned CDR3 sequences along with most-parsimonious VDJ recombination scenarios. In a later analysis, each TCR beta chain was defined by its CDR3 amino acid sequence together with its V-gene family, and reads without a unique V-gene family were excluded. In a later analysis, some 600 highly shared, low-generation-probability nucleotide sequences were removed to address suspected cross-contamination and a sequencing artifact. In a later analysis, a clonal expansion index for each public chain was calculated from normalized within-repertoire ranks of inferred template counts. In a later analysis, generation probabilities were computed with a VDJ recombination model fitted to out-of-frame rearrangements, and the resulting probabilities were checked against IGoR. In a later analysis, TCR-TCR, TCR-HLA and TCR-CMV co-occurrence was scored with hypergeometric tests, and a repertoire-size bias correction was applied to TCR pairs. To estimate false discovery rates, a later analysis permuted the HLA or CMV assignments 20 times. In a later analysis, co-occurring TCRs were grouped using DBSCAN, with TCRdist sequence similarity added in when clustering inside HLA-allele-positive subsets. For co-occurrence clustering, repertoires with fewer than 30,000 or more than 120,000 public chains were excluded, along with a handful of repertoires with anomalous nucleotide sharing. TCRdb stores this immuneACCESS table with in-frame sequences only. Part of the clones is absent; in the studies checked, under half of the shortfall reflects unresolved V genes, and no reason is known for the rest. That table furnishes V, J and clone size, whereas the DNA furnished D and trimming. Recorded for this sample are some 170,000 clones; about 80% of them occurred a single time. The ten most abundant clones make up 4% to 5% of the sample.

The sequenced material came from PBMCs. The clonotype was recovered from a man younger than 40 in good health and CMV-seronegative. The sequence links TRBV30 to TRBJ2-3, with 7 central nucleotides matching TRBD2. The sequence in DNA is TGTGCCTGGAGTTCGATCGGGGGAGGGACAGATACGCAGTATTTT. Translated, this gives CAWSSIGGGTDTQYF. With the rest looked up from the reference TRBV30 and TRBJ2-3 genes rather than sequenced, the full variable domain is SQTIHQWPATLVQPVGSPLSLECTVEGTSNPNLYWYRQAAGRGLQLLFYSVGIGQISSEVPQNLSASRPQDRQFILSSKKLLLSDSGFYLCAWSSIGGGTDTQYFGPGTRLTVL.